This T cell receptor beta chain derives from a study of CD8+CD57+ T cells in acquired aplastic anemia. Whole-study context: Quantities of DNA derived from sorted CD4+ and CD8+ cells averaged approximately 3.3 ug. Study-level results: With respect to CD8+ Simpson's diversity, patients and controls did not differ significantly.

The CDR3 totals 16 residues. Germline CDR1 ENHRY, CDR2 SYGVKD. Genomic DNA templated the TCR beta VDJ and CDR3 profiling. In TCRdb, the reads were re-called with MiXCR into one record per CDR3 protein. There are approximately 260,000 distinct CDR3 sequences in the sample; roughly 80% occur only once, and 40% to 55% lies in the top ten. Turning to this clonotype: Its antigen is not known. The junction shows a germline mismatch at one end, possibly a read error.

All patients picked for sequencing had shown, by flow cytometry, an expansion of CD8+CD57+ cells. The enrolled patients all had severe acquired aplastic anemia. At the time of blood sampling, patients had not yet received any therapy. Material for sequencing was sorted CD4+, CD8+, or CD8+CD57+ T cells (not recorded which) from PBMCs. This sequence originates from a human donor with aplastic anemia. The V call is TRBV10-3, the J call TRBJ2-1; no firm D call. The CDR3 region has the DNA TGTGCCATCAGTGAGTCTTCCGGAGAACAAATGAATGAGCAGCTGTTT. The encoded protein is CAISESSGEQMNEQLF.